This T cell receptor (beta chain) was recorded in a study of vaccination and CD4 T cells after COVID-19. A note on this clonotype: The antigen is undetermined.

In germline, CDR1 is MNHNS, CDR2 SASEGT. This CDR3 is 14 amino acids long. J was trimmed by 3 bases and V by 5 bases; bases with no gene match: 5. With the Oncomine TCR Beta short-read assay, DNA from cultured CD4+ T cells was sequenced. TCRdb re-derived calls from the PCR reads in MiXCR, one entry per CDR3 protein. The table records almost 5,500 distinct CDR3 sequences, 60% to 80% of them present only once. Treatment meaning: roughly 11-day PBMC culture with coronavirus spike peptide pools or control peptides (ViraFEST assay). The sequenced sample was CD4+ T cells from blood, cultured in vitro. The gene calls are TRBV6-1 and TRBJ1-2; 8 bases line up with TRBD1. This TCR was recovered from a human donor who had recovered from COVID-19. The CDR3 sequence is CASSSRTGHYGYTF. DNA for the CDR3: TGTGCCAGCAGTAGCCGGACAGGGCACTATGGCTACACCTTC.